The 18 T cell receptor beta chains in this list originate from one sample, sequenced in a study of CD4 T cells in relation to SARS-CoV-2 and coronaviruses. No antigen has been identified for these receptors. TCRdb keeps only in-frame clones here, not all; method: immunoSEQ multiplex PCR. Among approximately 17,000 clones listed, more than 75% were seen once. Unexposed donor CD4+ T cells date from about 2010-2018, before the COVID-19 pandemic. CD4+ T cells were isolated from the cells after about ten days of culture. Specimen: CD4+ T cells from PBMCs, cultured in vitro. Source of these receptors: a human donor in good health.

This chain joins TRBV29-1 and TRBJ2-1; 9 nucleotides match TRBD1. J gave up 4 bases and V 5 bases, and 6 bases lay outside the gene matches. Germline lookup yields CDR1 SQVTM and CDR2 ANQGSEA. The CDR3 consists of 14 residues. The CDR3 reads CSVRTGAMYNEQFF. CDR3 DNA sequence: TGCAGCGTTAGGACAGGGGCTATGTACAATGAGCAGTTCTTC.

This clone turned up a few times. The gene calls are TRBV4-2 and TRBJ2-2; 7 bases match TRBD2. The CDR3 runs to 15 residues. V lost 1 base, J lost 2 bases, and 1 base stayed unmatched. CDR1 and CDR2 from the germline V gene are LGHNA and YNFKEQ. Here the CDR3 DNA reads TGTGCCAGCAGCCAAGCGGGGGGAAACACCGGGGAGCTGTTTTTT. This sequence encodes CASSQAGGNTGELFF.

This clone turned up a few times. The chain combines TRBV3-1 (or the pseudogene TRBV3-2) with TRBJ2-4, with D possibly called TRBD1 or TRBD2 (6 bases each). The CDR3 spans 19 residues. Germline CDR1 is LGHDT and CDR2 is YNNKEL (reference sequence). Trimming removed 2 bases at V and 0 bases at J, with 20 bases between. CDR3 sequence: CASSQWVPTGTLAKNIQYF. The CDR3 DNA reads as TGTGCCAGCAGCCAATGGGTACCCACAGGGACTTTAGCCAAAAACATTCAGTACTTC.

This chain joins TRBV25-1 and TRBJ1-2; D is uncertain. CDR3 length: 14 amino acids. Trimming took off 1 base at V and 6 bases at J, with 12 bases between the two ends. Germline CDR1 MGHDK, CDR2 SYGVNS. CDR3 protein: CASSEFGLINGYTF. CDR3 nucleotides: TGTGCCAGCAGTGAATTTGGTCTGATTAATGGCTACACCTTC.

The chain is built from TRBV6-5 and TRBJ1-5; 8 bases map to TRBD1. Unmatched junction bases numbered 9, after V lost 6 bases and J lost 5 bases. CDR1 is MNHEY, CDR2 SVGAGI, per germline. The CDR3 is 15 residues long. For the CDR3, the DNA is TGTGCCAGCAGGGCAGACAGGGGACATCATCAGCCCCAGCATTTT. This encodes CASRADRGHHQPQHF.

There are a few counts of this clone. The V gene is TRBV7-9, the J gene TRBJ1-2; D call uncertain. The V and J ends lost 2 bases and 7 bases respectively, with 8 bases between them. Looked up from germline, CDR1 is SEHNR and CDR2 is FQNEAQ (reference sequence). This CDR3 comprises 12 residues. The CDR3 sequence is CASSLRGGGYTF. The CDR3 coding sequence is TGTGCCAGCAGCTTACGGGGAGGTGGCTACACCTTC.

The chain is built from TRBV3-1 (or the pseudogene TRBV3-2) and TRBJ2-5; a weak D match, TRBD2 (5 bases). Germline CDR1 and CDR2: LGHDT and YNNKEL (reference sequence). This CDR3 spans 15 amino acids. The germline V and J ends were trimmed by 1 base and 6 bases, with 15 bases remaining between them. CDR3 DNA: TGTGCCAGCAGCCAAGTCCTAGCCAGCCCCAAGACCCAGTACTTC. This translates into CASSQVLASPKTQYF.

The V gene is TRBV29-1, the J gene TRBJ2-5; no clear D gene. The CDR3 spans 14 residues. CDR1 SQVTM and CDR2 ANQGSEA come from the germline V gene. The ends were cut back, 2 bases at V and 1 base at J, with 11 bases in the middle. CDR3 residues: CSVESVTRQETQYF. The CDR3 nucleotides are TGCAGCGTTGAAAGCGTAACACGCCAAGAGACCCAGTACTTC.

This clone was recorded only once. The chain uses TRBV14 and TRBJ2-7; D ambiguous. Germline values: CDR1 SGHDN, CDR2 FVKESK. This CDR3 is 14 amino acids long. Trimming cost V 1 base and J 4 bases, with 11 bases left between them. The CDR3 DNA follows: TGTGCCAGCAGCCAAGTGAACGGCGGATACGAGCAGTACTTC. Amino acids: CASSQVNGGYEQYF.

This clone was seen a single time. The chain has TRBV7-9 and TRBJ1-5; possible D gene TRBD1, 6 bases. Germline CDR1 and CDR2: SEHNR and FQNEAQ (reference sequence). The V gene lost 5 bases and the J gene lost 5 bases, with 22 bases spanning the gap. This CDR3 spans 17 amino acids. The CDR3 DNA sequence: TGTGCCAGCAGCCGTGGGCCCTATCGAGGGGGGCATCAGCCCCAGCATTTT. As protein: CASSRGPYRGGHQPQHF.

This clone was observed a handful of times. The rearrangement uses TRBV6-5 and TRBJ1-3; D unresolved. Trimming stripped 0 bases from V and 4 bases from J, with 7 bases between. This CDR3 spans 14 amino acids. Germline assignment: CDR1 MNHEY and CDR2 SVGAGI. CDR3 in amino acids: CASSYSPTGNTIYF. CDR3 nucleotides: TGTGCCAGCAGTTACTCACCTACCGGAAACACCATATATTTT.

This sequence joins TRBV19 and TRBJ1-5, with a possible D match to TRBD1 (6 bases). Trimming took 5 bases from V and 5 from J, leaving 10 bases between them. Per germline, CDR1 LNHDA and CDR2 SQIVND (reference sequence). This CDR3 is built from 13 residues. The CDR3 loop reads CASSQDRDQPQHF. For the CDR3, the DNA is TGTGCCAGTAGTCAGGACAGAGATCAGCCCCAGCATTTT.

The V call is TRBV6-2 or TRBV6-3, the J call TRBJ2-7; D is ambiguous. The CDR3 loop spans 12 amino acids. V lost 6 bases and J lost 5, with 11 bases in between. Germline CDR1 is MNHEY and CDR2 is SVGEGT. The CDR3 DNA is TGTGCCAGCAGCTCCGTGGTCCACGAGCAGTACTTC. It specifies CASSSVVHEQYF.

V gene TRBV5-1 combines with J gene TRBJ1-2; D is perhaps TRBD1 (5 bases). This CDR3 has 13 residues. V lost 2 bases to trimming and J lost 8 bases, with 13 bases between them. Germline loops: CDR1 SGHRS, CDR2 YFSETQ. The DNA of the CDR3 is TGCGCCAGCAGCTTTGGCGTCAGGGAAGGCTACACCTTC. Translation: CASSFGVREGYTF.

This chain uses TRBV6-5 with TRBJ1-2, with a tentative D call TRBD1 (5 bases). The germline V gene has CDR1 MNHEY and CDR2 SVGAGI. V was cut by 6 bases and J by 2 bases, with 10 bases left in between. The CDR3 loop spans 13 amino acids. The CDR3 DNA reads TGTGCCAGCAGCCGGGACCTGAACTATGGCTACACCTTC. Amino acids: CASSRDLNYGYTF.

The V gene is TRBV7-2, the J gene TRBJ1-4, with D possibly TRBD1 on 5 matching bases. Trimming took 6 bases from V and 5 from J, leaving 16 bases between them. CDR3 length: 15 amino acids. CDR1 and CDR2 (germline): SGHTA, FQGNSA. This CDR3 is CASSHGAGPNEKLFF. The CDR3 coding sequence is TGTGCCAGCAGTCATGGGGCAGGGCCGAATGAAAAACTGTTTTTT.

The V gene is TRBV18, the J gene TRBJ2-1, with 9 nucleotides matching TRBD2. Germline loops: CDR1 KGHSH, CDR2 LQKENI. The CDR3 has 16 amino acids. The ends lost 0 bases at V and 4 bases at J; junction bases unmatched: 4. The DNA for the CDR3 is TGTGCCAGCTCACCACCGGCTAGCGGGGATTACAATGAGCAGTTCTTC. It yields the protein CASSPPASGDYNEQFF.

The chain joins TRBV5-1 to TRBJ2-3; 13 nucleotides align to TRBD2. The V and J ends lost 1 base and 4 bases, in that order; junction bases with no gene match: 12. CDR1 is SGHRS and CDR2 is YFSETQ in the germline V gene. This CDR3 contains 19 residues. CDR3 loop: CASSLYGPGTSGTADTQYF. For the CDR3, the DNA is TGCGCCAGCAGCTTGTACGGTCCCGGGACTAGCGGGACAGCAGATACGCAGTATTTT.